The 26 T cell receptor beta chains listed next were all sequenced from one sample in a study of T cell repertoires in cytomegalovirus infection (dated by TCRdb to between 2018 and 2021). The sample's treatment or condition, from its label and the paper: in vitro stimulation with specific CMV peptide epitopes to enrich CMV-specific T cells. The run used an Illumina HiSeq 1500. TCRdb reprocessing: public reads trimmed at Q25 with fastp, clones called with MiXCR, in-frame beta chains kept. For every CDR3 protein sequence, its rows merge into one entry that carries the most common genes and DNA. The sample profile shows around 900,000 distinct CDR3 sequences; 30% to 40% of them were found once. Of the sample, roughly 13% is held by the ten largest clones. What these receptors recognize is not known. Source: cultured CD8+ T cells from PBMCs, taken from culture after CMV antigen stimulation. The source of these receptors is a human donor in good health (CMV status not recorded). Some clones in this sample may be carry-over from other donors' samples.

This clonotype was recorded a few times. The J gene is TRBJ1-4, the V gene TRBV12-3 or TRBV12-4; the match to TRBD1 covers 7 bases. The CDR3 contains 13 residues. J lost 5 bases, V lost 6 bases, and 3 bases had no gene match. Here the CDR3 reads CASSGTENEKLFF. The CDR3 DNA reads TGTGCCAGCAGCGGGACAGAGAATGAAAAACTGTTTTTT.

As concerns this clonotype: An end of the junction does not agree with germline; a read error may underlie this. The chain combines TRBV19 with TRBJ2-2, with 7 bases fitting TRBD1. Germline loops: CDR1 LNHDA, CDR2 SQIVND (reference sequence). This CDR3 is 13 amino acids long. CDR3 amino acids: CASWTGGTRELFF. The CDR3 nucleotides read TGTGCCAGTTGGACAGGTGGCACCAGGGAGCTGTTTTTT.

V gene TRBV3-1 combines with J gene TRBJ1-6, with D tentatively TRBD1 (6 bases). The CDR3 length is 16 residues. Trimming took 0 bases from V and 12 from J, leaving 18 bases between them. Looked up from germline, CDR1 is LGHDT and CDR2 is YNNKEL (reference sequence). The CDR3 sequence: CASSQEVYGGAVPLHF. CDR3 bases: TGTGCCAGCAGCCAAGAAGTTTACGGGGGGGCAGTACCCCTCCACTTT.

V usage is TRBV7-9 and J usage is TRBJ2-3; TRBD2 might be the D (6 bases). Per the germline V gene, CDR1 is SEHNR and CDR2 is FQNEAQ (reference sequence). Trimming pared 5 bases from V and 2 bases from J, leaving 17 bases between. The CDR3 length is 16 residues. CDR3 sequence (DNA): TGTGCCAGCAGCGGGTGGACGGGGAGGTCCACAGATACGCAGTATTTT. It specifies CASSGWTGRSTDTQYF.

This clonotype came up a few times. J is TRBJ1-4 and V is TRBV6-6; D gene unclear. The germline V gene encodes CDR1 MNHNY and CDR2 SVGAGI (reference sequence). The CDR3 sequence is 16 residues long. V was clipped by 4 bases and J by 1 base, with 13 bases between them. CDR3 bases: TGTGCCAGCAGTTTCACGAGGGCTGGAACTAATGAAAAACTGTTTTTT. It yields the protein CASSFTRAGTNEKLFF.

The CDR3 DNA follows: TGTGCCAGCAGCCAAGTTCCCGTGGACAGCGAGCAGTTCTTC. The encoded protein is CASSQVPVDSEQFF. The chain combines TRBV3-1 with TRBJ2-1, with D possibly being TRBD1 (6 bases). The CDR3 is 14 residues long. V was cut by 1 base and J by 10 bases, with 14 bases left in between. Per the germline V gene, CDR1 is LGHDT and CDR2 is YNNKEL (reference sequence).

CDR3 residues: CASRPWEAEAFF. CDR3 nucleotides: TGTGCCAGCAGGCCGTGGGAGGCTGAAGCTTTCTTT. The chain uses TRBV7-9 and TRBJ1-1; no clear D. V was cut by 6 bases and J by 6 bases, with 11 bases left in between. Germline-derived CDR1 and CDR2 are SEHNR and FQNEAQ (reference sequence). The CDR3 has 12 residues.

The V gene is TRBV11-2, the J gene TRBJ1-1; D ambiguous. Germline V gene lookup returns CDR1 SGHAT and CDR2 FQNNGV. With 0 bases removed from V and 0 bases from J, the gap between germline ends came to 14 bases. The length of the CDR3 is 17 residues. CDR3 sequence reads: CASSLDLRITLNTEAFF. The DNA of the CDR3 is TGTGCCAGCAGCTTAGATTTGCGTATTACGTTGAACACTGAAGCTTTCTTT.

The V and J genes are TRBV7-2 and TRBJ2-7, with TRBD2 matching over 8 bases. The CDR3 spans 16 residues. The germline CDR1 and CDR2 sequences are SGHTA and FQGNSA. V dropped 5 bases and J dropped 0; count of bases not matched to a gene: 9. The chain's CDR3 is CASSPQPSGSSYEQYF. The CDR3 DNA reads TGTGCCAGCAGCCCTCAACCTAGCGGGTCCTCCTACGAGCAGTACTTC. Full variable domain (rest looked up from reference TRBV7-2 and TRBJ2-7): GAGVSQSPSNKVTEKGKDVELRCDPISGHTALYWYRQSLGQGLEFLIYFQGNSAPDKSGLPSDRFSAERTGGSVSTLTIQRTQQEDSAVYLCASSPQPSGSSYEQYFGPGTRLTVT.

This clonotype was counted only a few times. The chain couples TRBV7-2 to TRBJ2-7, with D possibly being TRBD2 (7 bases). V gave up 3 bases and J gave up 4 bases, with 19 bases separating them. Looked up from germline, CDR1 is SGHTA and CDR2 is FQGNSA. The CDR3 is 16 residues long. The CDR3 is CASSLGRGGAGYEQYF. CDR3 coding DNA: TGTGCCAGCAGCTTGGGGAGGGGGGGCGCGGGTTACGAGCAGTACTTC.

The V gene is TRBV7-1, the J gene TRBJ1-2; possible D gene TRBD1, 6 bases. TRBV7-1 belongs to the ORF category, with a function that is uncertain. Trimming took off 6 bases at V and 4 bases at J, with 12 bases between the two ends. The CDR3 consists of 13 residues. The CDR3 bases are TGTGCCAGCAGTAAGGGGGACTTCTATGGCTACACCTTC. It codes for CASSKGDFYGYTF.

The chain employs TRBV5-6 and TRBJ1-5, with 8 nucleotides matching TRBD1. Germline V gene sequence: CDR1 SGHDT, CDR2 YYEEEE. The CDR3 is made up of 17 amino acids. Trimming removed 4 bases from V and 4 bases from J; junction bases left unmatched: 13. The CDR3 loop is CASSGGGGQGANQPQHF. The DNA of the CDR3 is TGTGCCAGCAGCGGAGGCGGGGGGCAGGGGGCGAATCAGCCCCAGCATTTT.

This clonotype showed up just a few times. This rearrangement joins TRBV7-9 to TRBJ2-7, with TRBD1 matching 8 bases. V shed 3 bases and J 5 bases; nucleotides not matched to a gene: 3. CDR3 length equals 13 residues. Germline-derived CDR1 and CDR2 are SEHNR and FQNEAQ (reference sequence). The CDR3 nucleotides read TGTGCCAGCAGCTTCCAGGGGGCCGACGAGCAGTACTTC. It translates to CASSFQGADEQYF.

The CDR3 reads CASSLEQMNTEAFF. The CDR3 DNA is TGTGCCAGCAGCTTAGAACAGATGAACACTGAAGCTTTCTTT. This chain joins TRBV7-9 and TRBJ1-1; unclear D gene. CDR3 length: 14 residues. Trimming cost V 1 base and J 0 bases, with 6 bases left between them. The germline gives CDR1 SEHNR, CDR2 FQNEAQ (reference sequence).

This clonotype has a count of ten or more. The chain is built from TRBV5-4 and TRBJ1-2; D gene uncertain. The CDR3 contains 12 residues. Germline values: CDR1 SGHNT, CDR2 YYREEE (reference sequence). V was shortened by 4 bases and J by 9 bases, with 13 bases between the two germline ends. This CDR3 is CASSRESRSYTF. The CDR3 DNA follows: TGTGCCAGCAGCCGCGAAAGTAGGAGCTACACCTTC.

A word on this clonotype: This clone may be a read error of a much larger clone one base away. This sequence joins TRBV4-1 and TRBJ1-2; 9 bases agree with TRBD1. This CDR3 comprises 15 residues. CDR1 is MGHRA, CDR2 YSYEKL, per germline. The CDR3, as DNA: TGCGCCGGCAGCCTCGAGGACAGGGGAAGCTATGGCTACACCTTC. Translation gives CAGSLEDRGSYGYTF.

This clonotype showed up many times. V gene TRBV7-9 combines with J gene TRBJ2-1, with 10 bases lining up with TRBD1. CDR1 and CDR2 (germline): SEHNR, FQNEAQ (reference sequence). The CDR3 is made up of 17 amino acids. With 3 bases clipped from V and 2 bases from J, the junction kept 7 bases outside the gene matches. The CDR3 DNA follows: TGTGCCAGCAGCTTCATATCCGGGACAGGGGCCTACAATGAGCAGTTCTTC. This gives the protein CASSFISGTGAYNEQFF.

Many counts were recorded for this clonotype. The chain links TRBV7-6 to TRBJ1-5, with D hard to call. V gave up 0 bases and J gave up 3 bases, with 6 bases separating them. Germline loops: CDR1 SGHVS, CDR2 FNYEAQ. The CDR3 consists of 14 residues. The CDR3 is CASSLAADNQPQHF. The CDR3 nucleotides are TGTGCCAGCAGCTTAGCAGCCGACAATCAGCCCCAGCATTTT.

The V gene is TRBV27, the J gene TRBJ2-2; D ambiguous. This CDR3 is built from 13 residues. Germline V CDR1 and CDR2: MNHEY, SMNVEV (reference sequence). Trimming left V 4 bases short and J 8 bases short, with 11 bases between. Here the CDR3 DNA reads TGTGCCAGCAGTTCGAACTTACTGGGGGAGCTGTTTTTT. Translated, it gives CASSSNLLGELFF.

This clonotype was detected only a few times. V and J are TRBV23-1 and TRBJ2-7; maybe TRBD2 (6 bases). TRBV23-1 is an ORF; its function is uncertain. This CDR3 region has 16 residues. With 4 bases removed from V and 6 bases from J, the gap between germline ends came to 22 bases. Here the CDR3 DNA reads TGCGCCAGCAGTCCTTGGGGTGGGGGGATCTCTGGCGAGCAGTACTTC. Its protein product is CASSPWGGGISGEQYF.

This clonotype was counted a few times. The V and J genes are TRBV27 and TRBJ2-5, with a tentative D call TRBD2 (6 bases). CDR3 length: 16 amino acids. The germline V and J ends were trimmed by 5 bases and 0 bases, with 16 bases remaining between them. Germline CDR1 reads MNHEY; CDR2 reads SMNVEV (reference sequence). Here the CDR3 DNA reads TGTGCCAGCAGTCTGTTAAACGGGGGACACCAAGAGACCCAGTACTTC. Protein sequence: CASSLLNGGHQETQYF.

On this clonotype itself: The missing conserved phenylalanine or tryptophan at the end of this CDR3 makes a read error likely. The CDR3 coding sequence is TGTGCCAGCAGTCTCCACCCGTATGGGACCCAGTACTTG. Protein product: CASSLHPYGTQYL. The chain employs TRBV12-3 or TRBV12-4 and TRBJ2-5; D is unresolved. This CDR3 region has 13 residues. V was cut by 5 bases and J by 7 bases, with 14 bases left in between.

In its sample, this clonotype was seen a few times. The chain links TRBV28 to TRBJ2-3; TRBD2 might be the D (6 bases). This CDR3 spans 17 amino acids. V lost 2 bases and J 2 bases, leaving 17 bases between the germline ends. The germline V gene has CDR1 MDHEN and CDR2 SYDVKM. CDR3 coding DNA: TGTGCCAGCAGTTTACCCATGACTAGGCCCGCCACAGATACGCAGTATTTT. It encodes CASSLPMTRPATDTQYF.

With respect to this clonotype: Compared with germline, one end of the junction differs, possibly owing to a read error. This chain joins TRBV5-1 and TRBJ2-2; no clear D. The CDR3 consists of 14 residues. Germline values: CDR1 SGHRS, CDR2 YFSETQ. The CDR3 nucleotides read TGCGCCAGCAGCTCCTCGGGCGACTTAGGTTCGTCGCTTTTT. Amino acid sequence: CASSSSGDLGSSLF.

The chain uses TRBV12-3 or TRBV12-4 and TRBJ1-2, with D maybe TRBD1 (5 bases). The CDR3 consists of 14 residues. The V gene lost 7 bases and the J gene lost 8 bases, with 20 bases spanning the gap. The CDR3 loop reads CASTWGYAGHGYTF. The CDR3 bases are TGTGCCAGCACTTGGGGTTACGCCGGACACGGCTACACCTTC.

The table lists this clonotype with many counts. J is TRBJ2-2 and V is TRBV19, with D unclear. V lost 6 bases, J lost 1 base, and 9 bases lay in between. The CDR3 covers 14 residues. Germline V lookup: CDR1 LNHDA, CDR2 SQIVND (reference sequence). The CDR3: CASRMRGNTGELFF. DNA for the CDR3: TGTGCCAGTAGAATGAGAGGGAACACCGGGGAGCTGTTTTTT. Full variable domain (missing parts from reference TRBV19 and TRBJ2-2): DGGITQSPKYLFRKEGQNVTLSCEQNLNHDAMYWYRQDPGQGLRLIYYSQIVNDFQKGDIAEGYSVSREKKESFPLTVTSAQKNPTAFYLCASRMRGNTGELFFGEGSRLTVL.